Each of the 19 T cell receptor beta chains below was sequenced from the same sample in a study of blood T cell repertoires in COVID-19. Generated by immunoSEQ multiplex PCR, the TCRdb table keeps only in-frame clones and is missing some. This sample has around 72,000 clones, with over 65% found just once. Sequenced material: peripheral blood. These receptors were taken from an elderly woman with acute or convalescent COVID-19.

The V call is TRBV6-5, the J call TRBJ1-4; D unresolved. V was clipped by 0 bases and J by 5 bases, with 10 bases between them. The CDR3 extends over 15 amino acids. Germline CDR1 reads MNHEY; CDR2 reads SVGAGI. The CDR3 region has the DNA TGTGCCAGCAGTTACTCCGGAGTTCGAAATGAAAAACTGTTTTTT. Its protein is CASSYSGVRNEKLFF.

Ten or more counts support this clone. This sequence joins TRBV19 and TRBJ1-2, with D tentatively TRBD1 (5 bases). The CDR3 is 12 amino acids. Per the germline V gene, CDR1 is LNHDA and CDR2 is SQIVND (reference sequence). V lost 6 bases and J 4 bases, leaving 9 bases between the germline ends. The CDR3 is CASSDRLYGYTF. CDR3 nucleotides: TGTGCCAGTAGCGACAGACTCTATGGCTACACCTTC.

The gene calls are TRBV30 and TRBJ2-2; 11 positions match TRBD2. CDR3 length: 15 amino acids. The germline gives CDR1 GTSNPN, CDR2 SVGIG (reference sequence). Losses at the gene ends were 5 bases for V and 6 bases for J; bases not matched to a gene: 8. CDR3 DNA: TGTGCCTGGGGGTTACTAGCGGGAGACGCCGGGGAGCTGTTTTTT. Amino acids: CAWGLLAGDAGELFF. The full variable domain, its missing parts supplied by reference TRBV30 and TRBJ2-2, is SQTIHQWPATLVQPVGSPLSLECTVEGTSNPNLYWYRQAAGRGLQLLFYSVGIGQISSEVPQNLSASRPQDRQFILSSKKLLLSDSGFYLCAWGLLAGDAGELFFGEGSRLTVL.

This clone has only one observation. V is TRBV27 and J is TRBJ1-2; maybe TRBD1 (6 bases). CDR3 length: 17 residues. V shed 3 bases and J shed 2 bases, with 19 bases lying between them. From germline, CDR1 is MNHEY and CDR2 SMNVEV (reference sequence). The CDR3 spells CASSFRVVGALNYGYTF. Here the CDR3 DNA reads TGTGCCAGCAGTTTCAGGGTGGTGGGGGCGCTCAACTATGGCTACACCTTC.

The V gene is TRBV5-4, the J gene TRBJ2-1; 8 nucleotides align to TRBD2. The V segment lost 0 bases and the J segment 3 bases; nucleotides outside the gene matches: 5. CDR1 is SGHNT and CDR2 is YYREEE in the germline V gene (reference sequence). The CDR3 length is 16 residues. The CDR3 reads CASSLGGLVGYNEQFF. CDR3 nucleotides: TGTGCCAGCAGCTTGGGGGGACTAGTCGGCTACAATGAGCAGTTCTTC.

The CDR3 bases are TGTGCCAGTACCGACCCGGGGAGTTCTGGAAACACCATATATTTT. Translated, it gives CASTDPGSSGNTIYF. This chain uses TRBV19 with TRBJ1-3; no firm D call. V was trimmed by 7 bases and J by 1 base, leaving 14 bases between them. The germline V gene has CDR1 LNHDA and CDR2 SQIVND (reference sequence). The CDR3 has 15 residues.

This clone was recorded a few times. CDR3 sequence: CASSLAFEVRQPQHF. The CDR3 DNA is TGTGCCAGCAGTTTAGCCTTTGAAGTGAGGCAGCCCCAGCATTTT. This chain connects TRBV27 to TRBJ1-5; no definite D call. Germline V gene lookup returns CDR1 MNHEY and CDR2 SMNVEV (reference sequence). The CDR3 is 15 amino acids. With 2 bases removed from V and 7 bases from J, the gap between germline ends came to 15 bases.

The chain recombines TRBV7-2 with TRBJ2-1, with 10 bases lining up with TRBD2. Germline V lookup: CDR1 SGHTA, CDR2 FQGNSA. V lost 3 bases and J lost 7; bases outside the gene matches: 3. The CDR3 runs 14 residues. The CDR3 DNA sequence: TGTGCCAGCAGCTTGCTAGCGGGAGTGAATGAGCAGTTCTTC. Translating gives CASSLLAGVNEQFF.

The CDR3, as DNA: TGTGCCAGTAGTATGCAGGGGGGATCCGAGCAGTACTTC. Translated, it gives CASSMQGGSEQYF. The chain couples TRBV19 to TRBJ2-7; TRBD1 might be the D (7 bases). The CDR3 is 13 residues long. Germline lookup yields CDR1 LNHDA and CDR2 SQIVND (reference sequence). V was trimmed by 3 bases and J by 6 bases, leaving 12 bases between them.

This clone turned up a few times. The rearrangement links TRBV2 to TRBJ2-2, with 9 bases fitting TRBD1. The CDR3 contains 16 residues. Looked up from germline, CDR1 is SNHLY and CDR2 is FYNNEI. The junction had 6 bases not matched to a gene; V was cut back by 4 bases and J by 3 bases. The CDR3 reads CASSAAQGAYTGELFF. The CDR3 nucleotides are TGTGCCAGCAGTGCCGCACAGGGGGCGTACACCGGGGAGCTGTTTTTT.

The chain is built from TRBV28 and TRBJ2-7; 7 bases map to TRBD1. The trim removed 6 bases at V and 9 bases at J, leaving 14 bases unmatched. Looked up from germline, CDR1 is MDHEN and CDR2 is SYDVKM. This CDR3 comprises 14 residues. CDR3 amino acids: CASSYDRVRLGQYF. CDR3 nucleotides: TGTGCCAGCAGCTACGACAGGGTTAGGCTCGGGCAGTACTTC. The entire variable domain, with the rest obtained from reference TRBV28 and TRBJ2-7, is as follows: DVKVTQSSRYLVKRTGEKVFLECVQDMDHENMFWYRQDPGLGLRLIYFSYDVKMKEKGDIPEGYSVSREKKERFSLILESASTNQTSMYLCASSYDRVRLGQYFGPGTRLTVT.

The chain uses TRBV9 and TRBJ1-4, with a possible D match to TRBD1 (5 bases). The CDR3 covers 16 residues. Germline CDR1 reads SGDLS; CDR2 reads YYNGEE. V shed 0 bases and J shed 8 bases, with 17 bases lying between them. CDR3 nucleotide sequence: TGTGCCAGCAGCGTAGACGCAGGGTGGAGAGGAGAAAAACTGTTTTTT. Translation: CASSVDAGWRGEKLFF. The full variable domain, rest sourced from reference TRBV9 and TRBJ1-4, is DSGVTQTPKHLITATGQRVTLRCSPRSGDLSVYWYQQSLDQGLQFLIQYYNGEERAKGNILERFSAQQFPDLHSELNLSSLELGDSALYFCASSVDAGWRGEKLFFGSGTQLSVL.

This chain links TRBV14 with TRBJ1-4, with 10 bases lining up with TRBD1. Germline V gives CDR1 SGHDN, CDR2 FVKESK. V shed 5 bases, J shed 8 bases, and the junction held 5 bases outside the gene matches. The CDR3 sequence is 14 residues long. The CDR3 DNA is TGTGCCAGCAGCTTCTCGGGACAGGGGGAAAAACTGTTTTTT. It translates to CASSFSGQGEKLFF.

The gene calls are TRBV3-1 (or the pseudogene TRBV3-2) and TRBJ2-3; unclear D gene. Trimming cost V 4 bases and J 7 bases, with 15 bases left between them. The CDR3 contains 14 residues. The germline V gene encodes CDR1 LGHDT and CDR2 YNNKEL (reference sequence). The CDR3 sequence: CASSRVPTSNTQYF. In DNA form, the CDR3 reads TGTGCCAGCAGCCGAGTGCCAACGTCCAATACGCAGTATTTT.

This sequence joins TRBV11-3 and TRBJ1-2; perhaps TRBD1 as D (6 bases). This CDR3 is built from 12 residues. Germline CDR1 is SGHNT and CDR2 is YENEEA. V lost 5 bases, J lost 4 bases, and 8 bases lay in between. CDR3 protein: CASSVQGYGYTF. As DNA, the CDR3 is TGTGCCAGCAGCGTACAGGGCTATGGCTACACCTTC.

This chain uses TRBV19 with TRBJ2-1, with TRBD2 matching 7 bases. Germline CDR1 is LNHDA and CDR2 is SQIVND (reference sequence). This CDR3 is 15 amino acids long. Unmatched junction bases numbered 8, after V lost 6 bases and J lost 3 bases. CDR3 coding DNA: TGTGCCAGTAGGGGGAGGGGAGCGGGCTACAATGAGCAGTTCTTC. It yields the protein CASRGRGAGYNEQFF.

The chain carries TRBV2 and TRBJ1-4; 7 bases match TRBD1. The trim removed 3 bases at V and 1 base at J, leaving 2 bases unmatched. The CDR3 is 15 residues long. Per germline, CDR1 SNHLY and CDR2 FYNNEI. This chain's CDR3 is CASSDPGGTNEKLFF. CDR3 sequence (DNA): TGTGCCAGCAGTGACCCAGGGGGAACTAATGAAAAACTGTTTTTT. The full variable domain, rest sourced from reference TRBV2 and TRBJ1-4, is EPEVTQTPSHQVTQMGQEVILRCVPISNHLYFYWYRQILGQKVEFLVSFYNNEISEKSEIFDDQFSVERPDGSNFTLKIRSTKLEDSAMYFCASSDPGGTNEKLFFGSGTQLSVL.

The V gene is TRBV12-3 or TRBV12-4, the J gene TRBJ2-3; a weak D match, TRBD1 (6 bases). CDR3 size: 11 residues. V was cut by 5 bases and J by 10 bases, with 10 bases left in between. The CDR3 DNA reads TGTGCCAGCAGTGCAGGGGCCCCGCAGTATTTT. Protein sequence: CASSAGAPQYF.

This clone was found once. The CDR3 DNA reads TGTGCCACCAGTGATCAGAACCGGGACAGGGGTACTGAAGCTTTCTTT. This sequence encodes CATSDQNRDRGTEAFF. This chain joins TRBV24-1 and TRBJ1-1; 10 bases are shared with TRBD1. There are 16 residues in the CDR3. The junction had 8 bases not matched to a gene; V was cut back by 3 bases and J by 5 bases. Germline V gives CDR1 KGHDR, CDR2 SFDVKD.